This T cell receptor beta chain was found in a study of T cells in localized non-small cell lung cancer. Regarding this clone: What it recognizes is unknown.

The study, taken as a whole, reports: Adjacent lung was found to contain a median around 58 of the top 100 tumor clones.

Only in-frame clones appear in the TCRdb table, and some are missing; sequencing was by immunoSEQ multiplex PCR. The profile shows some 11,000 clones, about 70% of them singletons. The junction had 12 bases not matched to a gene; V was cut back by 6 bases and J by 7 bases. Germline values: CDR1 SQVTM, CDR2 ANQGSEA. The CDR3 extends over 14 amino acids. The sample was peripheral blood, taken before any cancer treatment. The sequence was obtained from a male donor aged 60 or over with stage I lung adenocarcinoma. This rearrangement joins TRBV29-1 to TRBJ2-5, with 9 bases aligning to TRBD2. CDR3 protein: CSVLSGGPPRTQYF. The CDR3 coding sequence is TGCAGCGTCCTAAGCGGGGGGCCCCCCCGGACCCAGTACTTC.